Below are 13 T cell receptor beta chains sequenced from a single sample in a study of blood T cells in healthy people across ages. Then a second PCR, running about 6 to 11 cycles, was carried out with a sample-barcoded 5' primer and a J-beta primer mix. TCRdb recomputed calls from the 5' RACE reads with MiXCR, one row per CDR3 protein. The data show about 1.6 million distinct CDR3 sequences, approximately 32% seen once. Sequences were obtained from blood. The receptor set was obtained from a woman under 40 in good health.

This chain links TRBV9 with TRBJ2-1; no clear D gene. V lost 0 bases to trimming and J lost 0 bases, with 13 bases between them. The CDR3 length is 17 residues. Germline CDR1 SGDLS, CDR2 YYNGEE. CDR3: CASSVEDRPNSYNEQFF. The CDR3 nucleotides read TGTGCCAGCAGCGTAGAGGATCGGCCGAACTCCTACAATGAGCAGTTCTTC.

This clonotype was counted a few times. The chain carries TRBV4-2 and TRBJ2-2; D gene unclear. The CDR3 runs 15 residues. Germline-derived CDR1 and CDR2 are LGHNA and YNFKEQ. V was pared by 0 bases and J by 5 bases, with 10 bases between. CDR3: CASSQEWGRTGELFF. Written as DNA, the CDR3 is TGTGCCAGCAGCCAAGAGTGGGGTCGGACCGGGGAGCTGTTTTTT.

The V gene is TRBV27, the J gene TRBJ1-1; no definite D call. This CDR3 has 13 residues. Trimming removed 7 bases from V and 5 bases from J, with 14 bases in between. Germline loops: CDR1 MNHEY, CDR2 SMNVEV (reference sequence). The CDR3 DNA is TGTGCCAGCAAGTTGGAGGGAGGGACTGAAGCTTTCTTT. This gives the protein CASKLEGGTEAFF.

The chain joins TRBV7-6 to TRBJ1-1; D is ambiguous. The germline gives CDR1 SGHVS, CDR2 FNYEAQ. CDR3 length: 14 amino acids. V lost 1 base, J lost 3 bases, and 9 bases lay in between. The CDR3 DNA follows: TGTGCCAGCAGCTTAGAGGTTTCGGACACTGAAGCTTTCTTT. It codes for CASSLEVSDTEAFF.

The chain employs TRBV29-1 and TRBJ2-3, with 8 bases identical to TRBD1. CDR1 is SQVTM and CDR2 is ANQGSEA in the germline V gene. The V gene end was trimmed by 3 bases and the J gene end by 6 bases; junction bases not matched to a gene: 5. The CDR3 totals 13 residues. CDR3 amino acids: CSVDHRGMDTQYF. The CDR3 region has the DNA TGCAGCGTTGACCACAGGGGGATGGATACGCAGTATTTT.

In this sample, this clonotype turned up a few times. The chain joins TRBV21-1 to TRBJ1-5. TRBV21-1 is a known pseudogene. The CDR3 has 16 residues. The CDR3 nucleotides read TGTGCCAGCAGCCTACGTCCCAGGGAGGACAATCAGCCCCAGCATTTT. This codes for CASSLRPREDNQPQHF.

The rearrangement uses TRBV6-5 and TRBJ1-1; D is ambiguous. Per germline, CDR1 MNHEY and CDR2 SVGAGI. The CDR3 consists of 15 residues. Trimming left V 3 bases short and J 1 base short, with 12 bases between. In nucleotides, the CDR3 is TGTGCCAGCAGTTATTCCGGGATCTCGAACACTGAAGCTTTCTTT. Translated, it gives CASSYSGISNTEAFF.

The table lists this clonotype with a few counts. This chain connects TRBV19 to TRBJ2-7; D uncertain. The CDR3 contains 15 residues. From germline, CDR1 is LNHDA and CDR2 SQIVND (reference sequence). Trimming stripped 4 bases from V and 2 bases from J, with 15 bases between. The CDR3 protein is CASSTLLVGTYEQYF. The DNA of the CDR3 is TGTGCCAGTAGTACCCTACTGGTTGGGACCTACGAGCAGTACTTC.

The chain recombines TRBV6-4 with TRBJ2-7; D gene uncertain. V was cut by 4 bases and J by 2 bases, with 9 bases left in between. Germline CDR1 and CDR2: MRHNA and SNTAGT. The CDR3 runs to 13 residues. CDR3 region: CASSGDTTYEQYF. CDR3 in DNA: TGTGCCAGCAGTGGTGACACCACCTACGAGCAGTACTTC.

V gene TRBV20-1 combines with J gene TRBJ1-2; the D is unclear. The ends were cut back, 4 bases at V and 3 bases at J, with 18 bases in the middle. The germline V gene has CDR1 DFQATT and CDR2 SNEGSKA (reference sequence). This CDR3 contains 15 residues. The CDR3 spells CSAIMSGLGDYGYTF. CDR3 in DNA: TGCAGTGCTATCATGTCCGGGCTCGGAGACTATGGCTACACCTTC.

V usage is TRBV9 and J usage is TRBJ2-4; possibly TRBD2 for D (6 bases). The CDR3 contains 15 residues. Germline-derived CDR1 and CDR2 are SGDLS and YYNGEE. The V gene lost 0 bases and the J gene lost 13 bases, with 20 bases spanning the gap. In DNA, the CDR3 is TGTGCCAGCAGCGTAGGAGGGGACTTCCGCTACCAGCAGTACTTC. It encodes CASSVGGDFRYQQYF.

V usage is TRBV20-1 and J usage is TRBJ2-7; D gene ambiguous. The V and J ends lost 5 bases and 1 base respectively, with 12 bases between them. This CDR3 is built from 13 residues. From germline, CDR1 is DFQATT and CDR2 SNEGSKA (reference sequence). The CDR3 reads CSAGVRVSYEQYF. The CDR3 DNA reads TGCAGTGCTGGGGTTAGGGTGTCCTACGAGCAGTACTTC.

The chain has TRBV20-1 and TRBJ2-3, with D hard to call. The V and J ends lost 6 bases and 2 bases respectively, with 12 bases between them. The germline V gene has CDR1 DFQATT and CDR2 SNEGSKA (reference sequence). The CDR3 length is 13 residues. CDR3 sequence (DNA): TGCAGTGCGCCAACAGTGTACACAGATACGCAGTATTTT. It encodes CSAPTVYTDTQYF.